The clone carrying this T cell receptor beta chain was seen only a few times. This sample stems from a study of chemoradiotherapy in HPV16-positive cancers. Turning to the study itself: Candidate HPV-specific clones and shared TCR motifs came from a couple of HPV16-positive patients.

V was shortened by 7 bases and J by 5 bases, with 17 bases between the two germline ends. The germline V gene encodes CDR1 MDHEN and CDR2 SYDVKM. This CDR3 contains 14 residues. Over chemoradiotherapy, repertoires were sampled more than once. Produced via immunoSEQ multiplex PCR; TCRdb's table is partial and in-frame only. This sample has about 5,000 clones, with around 83% found just once. The specimen was tumor tissue, collected from a patient who underwent chemoradiotherapy. The chain has TRBV28 and TRBJ1-1; D not resolved. This clonotype originated in a human donor with HPV-associated anogenital cancer. The CDR3 sequence is CASTYRNKGTEAFF. For the CDR3, the DNA is TGTGCCAGCACCTATAGGAATAAGGGAACTGAAGCTTTCTTT.